The next 7 T cell receptor beta chains were all read from a single sample in a study of T-cell reconstitution after alpha-beta-depleted transplantation in children. During its preparation, the TCRbeta library received unique molecular identifiers. From the PCR reads, TCRdb called clonotypes with MiXCR, one entry per CDR3 protein. Of over 400,000 distinct CDR3 sequences listed, around two fifths are singletons. The sample here was PBMCs, taken before TCRalphabeta/CD19-depleted stem cell transplant. The receptors derive from a girl aged 2-9 years with aplastic anemia, due to receive a stem cell transplant.

A word on this clonotype: Mismatch with germline at one junction end may stem from a read error. The chain is built from TRBV20-1 and TRBJ2-7; tentatively, D is TRBD2 (5 bases). This CDR3 has 17 residues. The germline CDR1 and CDR2 sequences are DFQATT and SNEGSKA (reference sequence). CDR3 amino acids: CCARDRSSETLPDEQYF. CDR3 DNA: TGCTGTGCTAGAGATCGGAGTAGCGAGACCCTTCCGGACGAGCAGTACTTC.

This clonotype was recorded a few times. The J gene is TRBJ1-4, the V gene TRBV4-1; D remains ambiguous. The V gene's germline CDR1 is MGHRA and CDR2 YSYEKL. The CDR3 is 14 amino acids. Trimming took 2 bases from V and 0 from J, leaving 4 bases between them. CDR3 DNA: TGCGCCAGCAGCCAAAGGTCAACTAATGAAAAACTGTTTTTT. Translation gives CASSQRSTNEKLFF.

The V gene is TRBV6-1, the J gene TRBJ2-3, with a weak D call TRBD2 (6 bases). V lost 8 bases and J lost 0, with 12 bases in between. This CDR3 has 14 amino acids. Germline CDR1 reads MNHNS; CDR2 reads SASEGT. The CDR3 here is CASQAGGSTDTQYF. The CDR3, as DNA: TGTGCCAGCCAAGCCGGGGGAAGCACAGATACGCAGTATTTT.

CDR3 sequence (DNA): TGTGCCAGCAGCCTTCGACAGGGCACTGATCAAGAGACCCAGTACTTC. It yields the protein CASSLRQGTDQETQYF. The chain uses TRBV11-2 and TRBJ2-5; 7 nucleotides match TRBD1. The CDR3 runs 16 residues. Germline assignment: CDR1 SGHAT and CDR2 FQNNGV. V lost 5 bases, J lost 2 bases, and 11 bases stayed unmatched.

The chain uses TRBV6-1 and TRBJ2-3, with D uncertain. Per the germline V gene, CDR1 is MNHNS and CDR2 is SASEGT. The V gene lost 8 bases and the J gene lost 2 bases, with 11 bases spanning the gap. There are 13 residues in the CDR3. CDR3 sequence reads: CASGVGFTDTQYF. Written as DNA, the CDR3 is TGTGCCAGCGGCGTGGGATTCACAGATACGCAGTATTTT.

The J gene is TRBJ2-2, the V gene TRBV5-1; D is unclear. Germline V gene lookup returns CDR1 SGHRS and CDR2 YFSETQ. V was shortened by 1 base and J by 1 base, with 8 bases between the two germline ends. This CDR3 comprises 15 residues. CDR3 DNA: TGCGCCAGCAGCTTGTTAGGGCAGAACACCGGGGAGCTGTTTTTT. It translates to CASSLLGQNTGELFF.

This clonotype has only a few counts. In DNA, the CDR3 is TGCGCCAGCAGCTCTCGGACTAGCGGGAGTCTGGGCGAGCAGTACTTC. Its translation is CASSSRTSGSLGEQYF. The chain has TRBV5-1 and TRBJ2-7, with 13 nucleotides matching TRBD2. In germline, CDR1 is SGHRS, CDR2 YFSETQ. Trimming removed 3 bases from V and 6 bases from J; junction bases left unmatched: 9. CDR3 length: 16 residues. Combining the CDR3 with reference TRBV5-1 and TRBJ2-7 gives the whole variable domain KAGVTQTPRYLIKTRGQQVTLSCSPISGHRSVSWYQQTPGQGLQFLFEYFSETQRNKGNFPGRFSGRQFSNSRSEMNVSTLELGDSALYLCASSSRTSGSLGEQYFGPGTRLTVT.